The 6 T cell receptor beta chains in this list originate from one sample, sequenced in a study of STAT5B mutations in CD4+ large granular lymphocyte leukemia. Using immunoSEQ multiplex PCR, the repertoire was profiled, and TCRdb retains in-frame clones only, with some absent. The sample shows about 46,000 clones, roughly four fifths of them seen only once. Sequencing was done on a sample of CD4+ T cells from blood buffy coats. These receptors originate from a human donor in good health.

For the CDR3, the DNA is TGCGCCAGCAGCTTTGCCGGGACTAGCGCCTCTAGCTCAGATACGCAGTATTTT. It codes for CASSFAGTSASSSDTQYF. This chain connects TRBV5-1 to TRBJ2-3, with 10 bases identical to TRBD2. The CDR3 sequence is 18 residues long. Trimming removed 2 bases from V and 4 bases from J; junction bases left unmatched: 13. Germline CDR1 SGHRS, CDR2 YFSETQ.

The V and J genes are TRBV11-3 and TRBJ2-5; possibly TRBD1 for D (5 bases). The CDR3 contains 16 residues. The germline V and J ends were trimmed by 2 bases and 4 bases, with 17 bases remaining between them. Germline V gene lookup returns CDR1 SGHNT and CDR2 YENEEA. CDR3 nucleotide sequence: TGTGCCAGCAGCTTATACCAGGGCCACATTCTAGAGACCCAGTACTTC. Translation: CASSLYQGHILETQYF.

The chain employs TRBV5-4 and TRBJ2-7; D may match TRBD1 or TRBD2 (5 bases each). The CDR3 is 14 amino acids. Germline V gene data show CDR1 as SGHNT and CDR2 as YYREEE (reference sequence). Trimming shortened V by 4 bases and J by 1 base, and 12 bases separated the two germline ends. The chain's CDR3 is CASSIRGLSYEQYF. CDR3 coding DNA: TGTGCCAGCAGCATCCGGGGCCTTTCCTACGAGCAGTACTTC.

The chain links TRBV6-5 to TRBJ1-2, with D uncertain. This CDR3 is 14 amino acids long. V was clipped by 7 bases and J by 4 bases, with 16 bases between them. Germline values: CDR1 MNHEY, CDR2 SVGAGI. The CDR3 sequence: CASTEAGRGYGYTF. The CDR3 DNA sequence: TGTGCCAGCACGGAGGCAGGTCGAGGCTATGGCTACACCTTC.

This sequence joins TRBV10-1 and TRBJ2-2; D may match TRBD1 or TRBD2 (5 bases each). The CDR3 covers 17 residues. V was pared by 6 bases and J by 2 bases, with 19 bases between. Germline CDR1 WNHNN, CDR2 SYGVQD (reference sequence). CDR3 DNA sequence: TGCGCCAGCAGGTTTCAGTTCCCGGGGCAAAACACCGGGGAGCTGTTTTTT. This codes for CASRFQFPGQNTGELFF.

The chain carries TRBV10-1 and TRBJ2-7; the D gene is possibly TRBD2 (5 bases). CDR3 size: 15 residues. The ends were cut back, 2 bases at V and 0 bases at J, with 11 bases in the middle. Germline assignment: CDR1 WNHNN and CDR2 SYGVQD (reference sequence). The CDR3 nucleotides are TGCGCCAGCAGTGAGGGACTCCTAGGCTCCTACGAGCAGTACTTC. This codes for CASSEGLLGSYEQYF.